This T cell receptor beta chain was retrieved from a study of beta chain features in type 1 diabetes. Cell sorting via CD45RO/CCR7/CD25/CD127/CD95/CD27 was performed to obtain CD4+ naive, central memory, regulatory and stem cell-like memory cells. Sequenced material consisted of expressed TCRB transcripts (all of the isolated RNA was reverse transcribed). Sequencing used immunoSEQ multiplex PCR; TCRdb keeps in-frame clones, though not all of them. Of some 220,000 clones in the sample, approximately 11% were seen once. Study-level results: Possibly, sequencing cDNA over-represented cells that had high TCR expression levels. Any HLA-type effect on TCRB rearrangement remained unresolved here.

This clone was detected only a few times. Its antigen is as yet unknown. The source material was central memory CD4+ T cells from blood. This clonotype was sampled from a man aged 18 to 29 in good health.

The CDR3 DNA reads as TGTGCCAGCAGCTTAAGAAGTGCTTCTACGCAGTATTTT. The encoded protein is CASSLRSASTQYF. The rearrangement uses TRBV11-2 and TRBJ2-3; D is uncertain. Trimming left V 2 bases short and J 8 bases short, with 11 bases between. Germline V gene data show CDR1 as SGHAT and CDR2 as FQNNGV. This CDR3 has 13 residues.